This T cell receptor (beta chain) was obtained from a study of control samples from healthy donors and cancer patients. Libraries were prepared by immunoSEQ multiplex PCR; TCRdb keeps only in-frame clonotypes and omits some of them. The sample lists 140,000 or so clones; around 90% were seen once. Germline V gene sequence: CDR1 KGHSH, CDR2 LQKENI. Trimming took off 0 bases at V and 8 bases at J, with 17 bases between the two ends. CDR3 length: 16 residues. The sample taken for sequencing was blood. This TCR was recovered from a man aged 25 to 40 in good health. The V gene is TRBV18, the J gene TRBJ1-3; D ambiguous. The CDR3 sequence: CASSPPNSLSLHTIYF. The CDR3 nucleotides are TGTGCCAGCTCACCACCGAACTCCCTCTCCCTTCACACCATATATTTT.